Listed below are T cell receptor beta chains from one sample, sequenced in a study of human T cells and chemical hapten exposure. TCRdb itself ran the RACE reads through MiXCR, one entry per CDR3 protein. The repertoire holds roughly 160,000 distinct CDR3 sequences, roughly 15% seen once, with 1.7% in the top ten. The sample consisted of whole blood, taken in connection with sensitization to the hapten diphenylcyclopropenone (DPC). All receptors come from a woman aged 30 to 39 with alopecia areata. Some clones in this sample may be carry-over from other donors' samples. The CDR3 runs from the conserved cysteine through the conserved F or W. D genes are given only for firm matches. The listing skips clone size in some rows; elsewhere it reads once, few, many or a size class.

TRBJ2-7,TRBV10-3,few,TRBD1,CAISEFDRVRDF,TGTGCCATCAGTGAGTTCGACAGGGTAAGGGACTTC
TRBJ2-5,TRBV2,NA,NA,CASSLLLQETQYF,TGTGCCAGCAGCCTCCTACTACAAGAGACCCAGTACTTC
TRBJ2-6,TRBV28,few,NA,CASGPRANVLTF,TGTGCCAGCGGGCCTAGGGCCAACGTCCTGACTTTC
TRBJ2-1,TRBV28,NA,NA,CASRETSSPRDEQFF,TGTGCCAGTCGAGAGACCTCCTCACCCCGCGATGAGCAGTTCTTC
TRBJ2-5,TRBV7-9,few,TRBD2,CASSPWGTTQETQYF,TGTGCCAGCAGCCCCTGGGGGACTACACAAGAGACCCAGTACTTC
TRBJ2-3,TRBV20-1,few,NA,CSARVQKDPYF,TGCAGTGCTAGAGTCCAAAAGGATCCTTATTTT
TRBJ1-5,TRBV16,few,NA,CASTQGRGGQPQHF,TGTGCCAGCACCCAGGGGCGAGGGGGTCAGCCCCAGCATTTT
TRBJ2-6,TRBV6-5,few,TRBD1,CASSSRRGHGANVLTF,TGTGCCAGCAGTTCCCGCAGGGGGCACGGGGCCAACGTCCTGACTTTC
TRBJ2-7,TRBV2,once,NA,CASSANPGFSYEQYF,TGTGCCAGCAGTGCCAATCCAGGGTTCTCCTACGAGCAGTACTTC
TRBJ2-7,TRBV28,few,TRBD1,CASGYGTGFVEQYF,TGTGCCAGCGGTTATGGGACAGGGTTCGTCGAGCAGTACTTC
TRBJ2-7,TRBV2,few,NA,CASSTGNEQYF,TGTGCCAGCAGTACAGGGAACGAGCAGTACTTC
TRBJ2-3,TRBV7-9,few,NA,CASSFQGDTQYF,TGTGCCAGCAGCTTCCAGGGAGATACGCAGTATTTT
TRBJ1-5,TRBV6-5,few,TRBD1,CASSSMGGQVSNQPQHF,TGTGCCAGCAGTTCGATGGGTGGACAGGTTAGCAATCAGCCCCAGCATTTT
TRBJ2-7,TRBV12-3/TRBV12-4,NA,NA,CASGGGGVVYEQYF,TGTGCCAGCGGGGGAGGAGGGGTAGTCTACGAGCAATACTTC
TRBJ2-3,TRBV9,few,TRBD1,CASSVPGQGPDTQYF,TGTGCCAGCAGCGTCCCGGGACAGGGTCCAGATACGCAGTATTTT
TRBJ2-5,TRBV5-1,few,NA,CASSQQSAQETQYF,TGCGCCAGCAGCCAGCAGAGCGCCCAAGAGACCCAGTACTTC
TRBJ2-4,TRBV28,NA,NA,CASSPLAIAKNIQYF,TGTGCCAGCAGTCCCCTGGCAATAGCCAAAAACATTCAGTACTTC
TRBJ2-5,TRBV7-9,few,NA,CASSLGDSGGETQYF,TGTGCCAGCAGCTTAGGGGACTCCGGCGGGGAGACCCAGTACTTC
TRBJ1-2,TRBV2,many,NA,CASRDTAAGNYGYTF,TGTGCCAGCAGGGACACAGCTGCGGGTAACTATGGCTACACCTTC
TRBJ1-6,TRBV4-3,NA,NA,CASSQDSRGSPLHF,TGCGCCAGCAGCCAGGACAGTCGGGGCTCACCCCTCCACTTT
TRBJ2-2,TRBV6-2/TRBV6-3,many,NA,CASSQGYTGELFF,TGTGCCAGCAGTCAGGGGTACACCGGGGAGCTGTTTTTT
TRBJ2-3,TRBV6-6,once,TRBD1,CASSLGQGTTDTQYF,TGTGCCAGCAGTTTGGGACAGGGGACCACAGATACGCAGTATTTT
TRBJ2-5,TRBV6-5,few,TRBD1,CASSYSGTAKETQYF,TGTGCCAGCAGTTACTCGGGGACAGCAAAAGAGACCCAGTACTTC
TRBJ2-1,TRBV6-1,NA,TRBD2,CASSELAGPNEQFF,TGTGCCAGCAGTGAACTAGCGGGGCCCAATGAGCAGTTCTTC
TRBJ2-1,TRBV11-2,few,TRBD2,CASSLGHSGNNEQFF,TGTGCCAGCAGCTTAGGGCATAGCGGGAACAATGAGCAGTTCTTC
TRBJ2-2,TRBV3-1,NA,TRBD2,CASSRLAGTGELFF,TGTGCCAGCAGCAGACTAGCGGGCACCGGGGAGCTGTTTTTT
TRBJ1-4,TRBV6-1,NA,NA,CASSEVYGQTVNEKLFF,TGTGCCAGCAGTGAAGTTTACGGCCAGACAGTTAATGAAAAACTGTTTTTT
TRBJ2-1,TRBV7-3,few,NA,CASSLTPPGMSWQFF,TGTGCCAGCAGCTTAACGCCTCCGGGAATGAGCTGGCAGTTCTTC
TRBJ1-5,TRBV24-1,NA,NA,CATQGINQPQHF,TGTGCCACCCAGGGGATAAATCAGCCCCAGCATTTT
TRBJ2-1,TRBV28,many,TRBD1,CASSSTGTGYNEQFF,TGTGCCAGCAGTTCTACCGGGACAGGATACAATGAGCAGTTCTTC
TRBJ2-7,TRBV12-3/TRBV12-4,few,NA,CASRPGRGGEQYF,TGTGCCAGTAGACCGGGACGGGGAGGCGAGCAGTACTTC
TRBJ1-2,TRBV28,NA,TRBD1,CASSSSDRDGGYTF,TGTGCCAGCAGCTCATCCGACAGGGATGGTGGCTACACCTTC
TRBJ2-7,TRBV20-1,NA,TRBD1,CSARPGQGYEQYF,TGCAGTGCTAGACCGGGACAGGGTTACGAGCAGTACTTC
TRBJ2-2,TRBV6-2/TRBV6-3,many,NA,CASNERRSTGELFF,TGTGCCAGCAATGAGCGCCGGAGCACCGGGGAGCTGTTTTTT
TRBJ1-2,TRBV30,few,NA,CAWRVTYGYTF,TGTGCCTGGAGGGTGACTTATGGCTACACCTTC
TRBJ2-5,TRBV11-3,few,NA,CASSLGWLVETQYF,TGTGCCAGCAGCTTAGGCTGGCTGGTTGAGACCCAGTACTTC
TRBJ2-3,TRBV11-2,NA,NA,CASSLDYFHTQYF,TGTGCCAGCAGCTTAGATTATTTTCATACGCAGTATTTT
TRBJ2-1,TRBV6-5,NA,NA,CASSYGGTGYNEQFF,TGTGCCAGCAGTTACGGGGGCACAGGGTACAATGAGCAGTTCTTC
TRBJ2-7,TRBV30,few,TRBD2,CAWTTLAGGPGEQYF,TGTGCCTGGACCACCCTAGCGGGAGGGCCTGGTGAGCAGTACTTC
TRBJ2-5,TRBV6-2/TRBV6-3,many,NA,CASMDFIQETQYF,TGTGCCAGCATGGACTTTATTCAAGAGACCCAGTACTTC
TRBJ2-5,TRBV12-3/TRBV12-4,many,TRBD1,CASSPTTGRETQYF,TGTGCCAGCAGTCCGACGACAGGGAGAGAGACCCAGTACTTC
TRBJ2-7,TRBV12-3/TRBV12-4,many,TRBD1,CASSSGTGVGYEQYF,TGTGCCAGCAGTTCCGGGACAGGGGTGGGCTACGAGCAGTACTTC
TRBJ2-2,TRBV5-1,few,NA,CASSPRQGGNTGELFF,TGCGCCAGCAGCCCTAGGCAAGGGGGAAACACCGGGGAGCTGTTTTTT
TRBJ2-5,TRBV5-4,once,TRBD1,CASSYPKTGGTQETQYF,TGTGCCAGCAGCTACCCTAAGACAGGGGGCACCCAAGAGACCCAGTACTTC
TRBJ1-6,TRBV7-3,NA,NA,CASSLNWNSPLHF,TGTGCCAGCAGCTTAAACTGGAATTCACCCCTCCACTTT
TRBJ2-5,TRBV10-1,many,TRBD2,CASSESGGQETQYF,TGCGCCAGCAGTGAGTCCGGGGGGCAAGAGACCCAGTACTTC
TRBJ1-4,TRBV6-5,NA,NA,CASSQDRGNEKLFF,TGTGCCAGCAGTCAGGACCGGGGGAATGAAAAACTGTTTTTT
TRBJ2-3,TRBV27,many,NA,CASMLGSTDTQYF,TGTGCCAGCATGCTGGGGAGCACAGATACGCAGTATTTT
TRBJ2-2,TRBV4-1,NA,NA,CASSQDLRGVGTGELFF,TGCGCCAGCAGCCAAGATCTAAGGGGAGTTGGCACCGGGGAGCTGTTTTTT
TRBJ1-4,TRBV5-1,NA,NA,CASSLEQKGEKLFF,TGCGCCAGCAGCTTGGAGCAGAAGGGGGAAAAACTGTTTTTT
TRBJ1-2,TRBV5-1,NA,TRBD1,CASSEGTGGFGYTF,TGCGCCAGCAGCGAAGGGACAGGGGGCTTTGGCTACACCTTC
TRBJ2-5,TRBV10-3,many,NA,CAISESQSGKETQYF,TGTGCCATCAGTGAGTCCCAGTCGGGGAAAGAGACCCAGTACTTC
TRBJ2-2,TRBV29-1,NA,NA,CSVAGQNTGELFF,TGCAGCGTCGCCGGACAGAACACCGGGGAGCTGTTTTTT